One and the same sample provided the 3 T cell receptor beta chains below, sequenced in a study of blood T cell repertoires in COVID-19. The repertoire was sequenced with immunoSEQ multiplex PCR; TCRdb's copy has only in-frame clones and lacks some. The repertoire holds roughly 220,000 clones, with over 60% as singletons. Sequenced input: peripheral blood. These TCRs come from a woman in her 70s with acute or convalescent COVID-19.

The J gene is TRBJ2-1, the V gene TRBV7-9, with 7 bases fitting TRBD2. From germline, CDR1 is SEHNR and CDR2 FQNEAQ (reference sequence). After removal of 1 base from V and 3 bases from J, the junction contained 6 bases not matched to a gene. This CDR3 spans 16 amino acids. In DNA, the CDR3 is TGTGCCAGCAGCTTAGTCGGCGGGAGCTTCTACAATGAGCAGTTCTTC. Translated: CASSLVGGSFYNEQFF.

The gene calls are TRBV2 and TRBJ1-3; 7 bases agree with TRBD1. CDR1 and CDR2 from the germline V gene are SNHLY and FYNNEI. The CDR3 runs 15 residues. Trimming at V came to 3 bases and at J to 6 bases, leaving 8 bases not matched to a gene. This chain's CDR3 is CASSEDRRRLNTIYF. The CDR3 coding sequence is TGTGCCAGCAGTGAGGACAGGCGCCGTCTAAACACCATATATTTT.

V gene TRBV3-1 (or the pseudogene TRBV3-2) combines with J gene TRBJ2-5; 9 bases fit TRBD1. The V segment lost 1 base and the J segment 5 bases; nucleotides outside the gene matches: 5. The CDR3 has 15 amino acids. CDR1 is LGHDT, CDR2 YNNKEL, per germline (reference sequence). This chain's CDR3 is CASSQVTGGEETQYF. The CDR3 DNA reads TGTGCCAGCAGCCAAGTGACAGGGGGTGAGGAGACCCAGTACTTC.